Listed here is a single T cell receptor (beta chain). Its matching antigen is unknown. The record originates from a study of cytomegalovirus exposure and HLA in healthy donors. A multiplex PCR was run with 60 Vbeta primers and 13 Jbeta primers. Libraries were prepared by immunoSEQ multiplex PCR; TCRdb keeps only in-frame clonotypes and omits some of them. The sample lists 120,000 to 150,000 clones, 75% to 80% seen once, with around 1.7% in the top ten. Overall study results and limits: Because they were indistinguishable, some V segments, including TRBV6-2 and TRBV6-3, were excluded. The study labeled fewer than 200 TCR beta chains cytomegalovirus-associated.

The germline gives CDR1 MGHRA, CDR2 YSYEKL. V shed 2 bases, J shed 3 bases, and the junction held 4 bases outside the gene matches. This CDR3 contains 15 residues. Healthy bone marrow donors made up the cohort. The chain uses TRBV4-1 and TRBJ2-5, with 9 bases fitting TRBD2. The source material was PBMCs. The receptor comes from a woman aged 25 to 45 in good health and CMV-seronegative. The CDR3: CASSQRGGGEETQYF. The CDR3 nucleotides read TGCGCCAGCAGCCAACGCGGGGGGGGAGAAGAGACCCAGTACTTC.